Each of the 30 T cell receptor beta chains below was sequenced from the same sample in a study of cytomegalovirus exposure and HLA in healthy donors. PCR used 60 Vbeta primers and 13 Jbeta primers. TCRdb's copy holds only in-frame clones and misses some; the assay was immunoSEQ multiplex PCR. The table has about 98,000 clones, about two thirds seen once. Sequences were obtained from PBMCs. These receptors came from a female donor in good health and CMV-seronegative.

The rearrangement uses TRBV27 and TRBJ1-1; D remains ambiguous. Per germline, CDR1 MNHEY and CDR2 SMNVEV (reference sequence). V lost 3 bases and J 0 bases, leaving 5 bases between the germline ends. The CDR3 length is 13 residues. DNA of the CDR3: TGTGCCAGCAGTTTTGAGTTGAACACTGAAGCTTTCTTT. Translating gives CASSFELNTEAFF.

The chain couples TRBV7-6 to TRBJ2-7, with a weak D call TRBD1 (5 bases). The CDR3 consists of 15 residues. V was trimmed by 1 base and J by 5 bases, leaving 15 bases between them. The germline gives CDR1 SGHVS, CDR2 FNYEAQ. The CDR3 spells CASSLGWSRVDEQYF. Written as DNA, the CDR3 is TGTGCCAGCAGCTTAGGGTGGAGCAGGGTCGACGAGCAGTACTTC.

This chain links TRBV28 with TRBJ1-4, with D uncertain. This CDR3 region has 14 residues. The germline V gene encodes CDR1 MDHEN and CDR2 SYDVKM. V lost 6 bases, J lost 7 bases, and 15 bases lay in between. The CDR3: CASSPRGWSEKLFF. Here the CDR3 DNA reads TGTGCCAGCAGCCCCCGAGGCTGGTCTGAAAAACTGTTTTTT.

This rearrangement joins TRBV7-2 to TRBJ1-5, with D unclear. The CDR3 has 15 amino acids. In germline, CDR1 is SGHTA, CDR2 FQGNSA. V lost 1 base and J 7 bases, leaving 14 bases between the germline ends. In nucleotides, the CDR3 is TGTGCCAGCAGCTTAGTCGGTAGCTCACTCCAGCCCCAGCATTTT. It yields the protein CASSLVGSSLQPQHF.

The V call is TRBV9, the J call TRBJ1-1; D gene ambiguous. The CDR3 extends over 15 amino acids. Germline V gene sequence: CDR1 SGDLS, CDR2 YYNGEE. Trimming removed 4 bases at V and 2 bases at J, with 15 bases between. The DNA of the CDR3 is TGTGCCAGCAGCCCCCCTCAGGCCCCTAACACTGAAGCTTTCTTT. Encoded protein: CASSPPQAPNTEAFF.

This clone appeared a single time. J is TRBJ1-5 and V is TRBV19, with 9 bases identical to TRBD1. This CDR3 region has 15 residues. The V gene end was trimmed by 3 bases and the J gene end by 6 bases; junction bases not matched to a gene: 6. Looked up from germline, CDR1 is LNHDA and CDR2 is SQIVND (reference sequence). This CDR3 reads CASSMADRGSQPQHF. The DNA of the CDR3 is TGTGCCAGTAGTATGGCGGACAGGGGTAGTCAGCCCCAGCATTTT.

The gene calls are TRBV21-1 and TRBJ2-2; TRBD1 is the table's D call, not checked against the DNA. TRBV21-1 is labeled a pseudogene. The CDR3 totals 16 residues. Written as DNA, the CDR3 is TGTGCCGGTTTTAAAAGGACAGGCGCGAACACCGGGGAGCTGTTTTTT. It yields the protein CAGFKRTGANTGELFF.

CDR3 in amino acids: CASSILMNTEAFF. CDR3 coding DNA: TGTGCCAGTAGTATACTTATGAACACTGAAGCTTTCTTT. The chain is built from TRBV19 and TRBJ1-1; D ambiguous. CDR3 size: 13 residues. CDR1 LNHDA and CDR2 SQIVND come from the germline V gene (reference sequence). V lost 2 bases and J 0 bases, leaving 4 bases between the germline ends. The entire variable domain, with the rest obtained from reference TRBV19 and TRBJ1-1, is as follows: DGGITQSPKYLFRKEGQNVTLSCEQNLNHDAMYWYRQDPGQGLRLIYYSQIVNDFQKGDIAEGYSVSREKKESFPLTVTSAQKNPTAFYLCASSILMNTEAFFGQGTRLTVV.

In the case of this clone: The germline gene is not matched at one end of the junction; a read error may be the cause. The genes are TRBV29-1 and TRBJ2-3; a weak D match, TRBD2 (6 bases). Germline V lookup: CDR1 SQVTM, CDR2 ANQGSEA. This CDR3 contains 9 residues. CDR3 DNA: TGCAGCGTTGAAGAGGGGACTGTCTTT. Translating gives CSVEEGTVF.

This clone came up a few times. The rearrangement joins TRBV19 to TRBJ1-1; 7 nucleotides agree with TRBD1. The length of the CDR3 is 16 residues. The trim removed 5 bases at V and 4 bases at J, leaving 13 bases unmatched. From germline, CDR1 is LNHDA and CDR2 SQIVND (reference sequence). The CDR3 DNA reads as TGTGCCAGTAGTCAGGCAGGGGGTACAAAAGGCACTGAAGCTTTCTTT. As protein: CASSQAGGTKGTEAFF.

The genes are TRBV7-2 and TRBJ1-5; D perhaps matches TRBD1 (5 bases). The CDR3 runs to 15 residues. The V gene's germline CDR1 is SGHTA and CDR2 FQGNSA. V lost 1 base and J lost 4, with 11 bases in between. CDR3 DNA sequence: TGTGCCAGCAGCTTAGTGTCGGGGGGTAATCAGCCCCAGCATTTT. This translates into CASSLVSGGNQPQHF. Complete variable domain (other parts from reference TRBV7-2 and TRBJ1-5): GAGVSQSPSNKVTEKGKDVELRCDPISGHTALYWYRQSLGQGLEFLIYFQGNSAPDKSGLPSDRFSAERTGGSVSTLTIQRTQQEDSAVYLCASSLVSGGNQPQHFGDGTRLSIL.

Relative to its sample, this clone is large. The rearrangement links TRBV6-1 to TRBJ1-1, with TRBD1 matching 8 bases. This CDR3 has 13 residues. CDR1 is MNHNS and CDR2 is SASEGT in the germline V gene. V was clipped by 10 bases and J by 1 base; unmatched bases: 5. CDR3 sequence: CAIKQGENTEAFF. In DNA, the CDR3 is TGTGCCATCAAACAGGGGGAGAACACTGAAGCTTTCTTT.

The genes are TRBV7-9 and TRBJ1-2, with D unresolved. This CDR3 contains 13 residues. From germline, CDR1 is SEHNR and CDR2 FQNEAQ (reference sequence). The germline V and J ends were trimmed by 4 bases and 5 bases, with 11 bases remaining between them. The CDR3 reads CASSSQDFYGYTF. The CDR3, as DNA: TGTGCCAGCAGCTCCCAGGACTTTTATGGCTACACCTTC.

The genes are TRBV5-1 and TRBJ1-1; D remains ambiguous. The CDR3 spans 15 residues. The V gene lost 0 bases and the J gene lost 1 base, with 10 bases spanning the gap. From germline, CDR1 is SGHRS and CDR2 YFSETQ. CDR3 residues: CASSLAPPGNTEAFF. DNA for the CDR3: TGCGCCAGCAGCTTGGCCCCCCCGGGGAACACTGAAGCTTTCTTT.

V and J are TRBV29-1 and TRBJ2-4; D perhaps matches TRBD2 (5 bases). This CDR3 is built from 14 residues. V lost 3 bases to trimming and J lost 1 base, with 10 bases between them. CDR1 and CDR2 (germline): SQVTM, ANQGSEA. The CDR3 DNA follows: TGCAGCGTTGAGTTGCAGCGGGCCAAAAACATTCAGTACTTC. This sequence encodes CSVELQRAKNIQYF.

The V gene is TRBV6-1, the J gene TRBJ1-1, with 9 nucleotides matching TRBD1. There are 15 residues in the CDR3. The germline V gene encodes CDR1 MNHNS and CDR2 SASEGT. With 7 bases clipped from V and 1 base from J, the junction kept 7 bases outside the gene matches. CDR3 nucleotides: TGTGCCAGCACCCACCAACAGGGGGCGAACACTGAAGCTTTCTTT. Its translation is CASTHQQGANTEAFF.

In DNA form, the CDR3 reads TGTGCCAGCAGTTTATCCCGGGGTAGCGGGGACGAGCAGTACTTC. It yields the protein CASSLSRGSGDEQYF. The genes are TRBV28 and TRBJ2-7; 8 bases fit TRBD2. Germline loops: CDR1 MDHEN, CDR2 SYDVKM. This CDR3 is 15 amino acids long. With 1 base clipped from V and 5 bases from J, the junction kept 7 bases outside the gene matches. Full variable domain (remainder filled in from reference TRBV28 and TRBJ2-7): DVKVTQSSRYLVKRTGEKVFLECVQDMDHENMFWYRQDPGLGLRLIYFSYDVKMKEKGDIPEGYSVSREKKERFSLILESASTNQTSMYLCASSLSRGSGDEQYFGPGTRLTVT.

In this sample, this clone turned up once. This rearrangement joins TRBV4-3 to TRBJ1-5, with a weak D call TRBD1 (6 bases). V lost 4 bases and J 3 bases, leaving 10 bases between the germline ends. Per the germline V gene, CDR1 is LGHNA and CDR2 is YSLEER. This CDR3 comprises 14 residues. The DNA of the CDR3 is TGCGCCAGCAGCCTTGACAGGAACAATCAGCCCCAGCATTTT. Its protein is CASSLDRNNQPQHF.

This clone was detected only a few times. The CDR3 nucleotides are TGTGCCAGCAGCCCAGGGGAGGGAGTCACAGATACGCAGTATTTT. It codes for CASSPGEGVTDTQYF. The chain has TRBV4-2 and TRBJ2-3, with a possible D match to TRBD2 (7 bases). Germline-derived CDR1 and CDR2 are LGHNA and YNFKEQ. The CDR3 is 15 amino acids. V was clipped by 4 bases and J by 2 bases, with 13 bases between them.

This chain connects TRBV2 to TRBJ1-3; 7 positions agree with TRBD1. The CDR3 is made up of 16 amino acids. From germline, CDR1 is SNHLY and CDR2 FYNNEI. J gave up 0 bases and V 2 bases, and 4 bases lay outside the gene matches. This CDR3 reads CASSESGQRSGNTIYF. In DNA form, the CDR3 reads TGTGCCAGCAGTGAATCGGGACAGCGCTCTGGAAACACCATATATTTT. Filled out from reference TRBV2 and TRBJ1-3, the complete variable domain reads EPEVTQTPSHQVTQMGQEVILRCVPISNHLYFYWYRQILGQKVEFLVSFYNNEISEKSEIFDDQFSVERPDGSNFTLKIRSTKLEDSAMYFCASSESGQRSGNTIYFGEGSWLTVV.

This clone is a singleton in its sample. This sequence joins TRBV7-9 and TRBJ2-5, with D possibly TRBD2 on 6 matching bases. CDR1 is SEHNR, CDR2 FQNEAQ, per germline (reference sequence). V was shortened by 5 bases and J by 5 bases, with 9 bases between the two germline ends. The CDR3 has 12 residues. DNA of the CDR3: TGTGCCAGCAGCCCCCGGGGGGAGACCCAGTACTTC. Protein: CASSPRGETQYF.

The V call is TRBV4-1, the J call TRBJ1-1; D ambiguous. The germline V and J ends were trimmed by 0 bases and 1 base, with 12 bases remaining between them. Germline V gene sequence: CDR1 MGHRA, CDR2 YSYEKL. The CDR3 covers 16 residues. The CDR3 DNA follows: TGCGCCAGCAGCCAAGAACCTAACGGAGCGAACACTGAAGCTTTCTTT. Translated: CASSQEPNGANTEAFF.

This clone was counted between two and nine times. The rearrangement uses TRBV27 and TRBJ2-3, with TRBD2 matching 10 bases. The CDR3 extends over 16 amino acids. V lost 6 bases and J lost 2; bases outside the gene matches: 8. Germline values: CDR1 MNHEY, CDR2 SMNVEV (reference sequence). In DNA, the CDR3 is TGTGCCAGCAGCGGCGGACTAGCGGATGACACAGATACGCAGTATTTT. Translation: CASSGGLADDTDTQYF.

The chain has TRBV13 and TRBJ2-7; TRBD1 matches at 8 bases. The CDR3 loop spans 13 amino acids. Trimming removed 5 bases from V and 7 bases from J; junction bases left unmatched: 7. Germline V gene data show CDR1 as PRHDT and CDR2 as FYEKMQ (reference sequence). The CDR3 here is CASSQDRAREQYF. In nucleotides, the CDR3 is TGTGCCAGCAGCCAGGACAGGGCACGGGAGCAGTACTTC.

This rearrangement joins TRBV7-2 to TRBJ2-6; D remains ambiguous. V was trimmed by 4 bases and J by 4 bases, leaving 11 bases between them. Germline loops: CDR1 SGHTA, CDR2 FQGNSA. This CDR3 spans 15 amino acids. Here the CDR3 DNA reads TGTGCCAGCAGCTCAAGAGGTAACGGGGCCAACGTCCTGACTTTC. Translating gives CASSSRGNGANVLTF.

The genes are TRBV6-6 and TRBJ2-7, with 7 bases fitting TRBD1. Germline trimming cut 0 bases from V and 0 bases from J; bases unmatched to any gene: 5. This CDR3 has 16 amino acids. Germline loops: CDR1 MNHNY, CDR2 SVGAGI (reference sequence). CDR3 nucleotides: TGTGCCAGCAGTTACTCGAGACAGGGAAACTCCTACGAGCAGTACTTC. It encodes CASSYSRQGNSYEQYF.

J is TRBJ2-1 and V is TRBV28; no reliable D call. V was cut by 5 bases and J by 3 bases, with 8 bases left in between. This CDR3 is built from 13 residues. CDR1 is MDHEN and CDR2 is SYDVKM in the germline V gene. The CDR3 is CASSLRLYNEQFF. The CDR3 DNA reads as TGTGCCAGCAGTCTGCGACTCTACAATGAGCAGTTCTTC.

The rearrangement links TRBV27 to TRBJ1-1, with 9 bases aligning to TRBD1. Looked up from germline, CDR1 is MNHEY and CDR2 is SMNVEV (reference sequence). This CDR3 is 15 amino acids long. The V segment lost 3 bases and the J segment 1 base; nucleotides outside the gene matches: 3. CDR3 sequence (DNA): TGTGCCAGCAGTTTCAGACAGGGGGGGAACACTGAAGCTTTCTTT. This sequence encodes CASSFRQGGNTEAFF.

The gene calls are TRBV10-2 and TRBJ2-3; 12 bases are a match to TRBD1. The CDR3 covers 15 residues. In germline, CDR1 is WSHSY, CDR2 SAAADI. Unmatched junction bases numbered 3, after V lost 4 bases and J lost 4 bases. CDR3 bases: TGCGCCAGCAGTGTCGGGACAGGGGGCGCAGATACGCAGTATTTT. This translates into CASSVGTGGADTQYF.

CDR3 nucleotides: TGTGCCAGCAGTGTCCAGGGGGGTAATTCCGGGGAGCTGTTTTTT. This translates into CASSVQGGNSGELFF. The genes are TRBV6-4 and TRBJ2-2, with a tentative D call TRBD1 (7 bases). Germline CDR1 is MRHNA and CDR2 is SNTAGT. The length of the CDR3 is 15 residues. The V gene lost 4 bases and the J gene lost 6 bases, with 15 bases spanning the gap.